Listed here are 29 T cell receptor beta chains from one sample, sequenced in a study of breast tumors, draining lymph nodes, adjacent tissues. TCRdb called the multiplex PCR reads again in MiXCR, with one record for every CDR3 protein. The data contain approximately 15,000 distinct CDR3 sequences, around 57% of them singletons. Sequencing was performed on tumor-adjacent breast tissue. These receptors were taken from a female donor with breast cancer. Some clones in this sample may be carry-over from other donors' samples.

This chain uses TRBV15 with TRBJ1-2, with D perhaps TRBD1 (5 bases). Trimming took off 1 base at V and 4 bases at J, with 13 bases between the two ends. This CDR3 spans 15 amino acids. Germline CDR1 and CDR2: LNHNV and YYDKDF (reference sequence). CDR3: CATSRGEGLTYGYTF. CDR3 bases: TGTGCCACCAGCAGAGGGGAGGGACTTACCTATGGCTACACCTTC.

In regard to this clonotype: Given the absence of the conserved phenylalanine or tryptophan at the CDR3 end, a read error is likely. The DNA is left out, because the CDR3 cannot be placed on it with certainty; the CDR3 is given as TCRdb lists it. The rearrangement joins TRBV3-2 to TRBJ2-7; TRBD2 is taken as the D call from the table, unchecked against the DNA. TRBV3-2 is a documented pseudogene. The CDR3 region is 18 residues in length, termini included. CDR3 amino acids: CASSHRREISGPTYEQYL.

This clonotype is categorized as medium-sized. The DNA for the CDR3 is TGCAGTGCTAGGGGGACTAGCGGCCGTGATACGCAGTATTTT. Protein sequence: CSARGTSGRDTQYF. The gene calls are TRBV20-1 and TRBJ2-3; 11 nucleotides agree with TRBD2. Germline trimming cut 3 bases from V and 6 bases from J; bases unmatched to any gene: 5. The CDR3 is made up of 14 amino acids. Germline V gene data show CDR1 as DFQATT and CDR2 as SNEGSKA (reference sequence).

The DNA of the CDR3 is TGTGCCAGCAGCTTGGGATCAGGGGCTAATTCACCCCTCCACTTT. As protein: CASSLGSGANSPLHF. The chain couples TRBV11-2 to TRBJ1-6; weak D call: TRBD1 (6 bases). CDR1 is SGHAT, CDR2 FQNNGV, per germline. Between the trimmed V and J ends, which lost 3 bases and 6 bases, there was a span of 12 bases. The CDR3 consists of 15 residues. Combining the CDR3 with reference TRBV11-2 and TRBJ1-6 gives the whole variable domain EAGVAQSPRYKIIEKRQSVAFWCNPISGHATLYWYQQILGQGPKLLIQFQNNGVVDDSQLPKDRFSAERLKGVDSTLKIQPAKLEDSAVYLCASSLGSGANSPLHFGNGTRLTVT.

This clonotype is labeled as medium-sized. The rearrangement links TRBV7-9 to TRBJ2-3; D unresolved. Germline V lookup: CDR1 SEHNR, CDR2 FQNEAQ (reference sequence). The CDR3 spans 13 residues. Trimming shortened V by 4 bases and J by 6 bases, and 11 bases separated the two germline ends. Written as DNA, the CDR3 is TGTGCCAGCAGCTCAAACCTTGGCGATACGCAGTATTTT. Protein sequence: CASSSNLGDTQYF.

In DNA form, the CDR3 reads TGTGCCAGCAGATCGACAGGGGGAGGATACGAGCAGTACTTC. It yields the protein CASRSTGGGYEQYF. The chain combines TRBV2 with TRBJ2-7; TRBD1 aligns across 9 bases. V shed 6 bases, J shed 4 bases, and the junction held 7 bases outside the gene matches. The CDR3 extends over 14 amino acids. CDR1 is SNHLY and CDR2 is FYNNEI in the germline V gene.

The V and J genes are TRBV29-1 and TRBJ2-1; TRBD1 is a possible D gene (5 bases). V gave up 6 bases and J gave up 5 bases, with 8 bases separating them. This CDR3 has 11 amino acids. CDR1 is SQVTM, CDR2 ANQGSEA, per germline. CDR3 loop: CSVGADNEQFF. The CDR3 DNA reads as TGCAGCGTAGGGGCGGACAATGAGCAGTTCTTC.

CDR3 in amino acids: CASSESGLANYNEQFF. The CDR3 DNA sequence: TGCGCCAGCAGTGAGTCGGGGCTAGCGAACTACAATGAGCAGTTCTTC. The genes are TRBV10-1 and TRBJ2-1; D perhaps matches TRBD2 (6 bases). The CDR3 contains 16 residues. Germline assignment: CDR1 WNHNN and CDR2 SYGVQD (reference sequence). V was clipped by 0 bases and J by 3 bases, with 12 bases between them.

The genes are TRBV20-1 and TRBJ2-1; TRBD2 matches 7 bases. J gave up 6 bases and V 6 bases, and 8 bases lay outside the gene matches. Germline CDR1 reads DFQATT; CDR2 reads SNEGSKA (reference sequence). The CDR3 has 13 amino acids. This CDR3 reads CSAPGLTANEQFF. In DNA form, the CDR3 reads TGCAGTGCCCCGGGACTAACTGCCAATGAGCAGTTCTTC.

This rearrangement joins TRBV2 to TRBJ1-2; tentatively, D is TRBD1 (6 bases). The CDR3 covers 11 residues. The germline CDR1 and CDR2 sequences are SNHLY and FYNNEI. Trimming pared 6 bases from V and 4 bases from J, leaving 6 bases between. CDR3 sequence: CASRGAYGYTF. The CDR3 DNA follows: TGTGCCAGCAGGGGGGCCTATGGCTACACCTTC. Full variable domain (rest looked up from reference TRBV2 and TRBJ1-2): EPEVTQTPSHQVTQMGQEVILRCVPISNHLYFYWYRQILGQKVEFLVSFYNNEISEKSEIFDDQFSVERPDGSNFTLKIRSTKLEDSAMYFCASRGAYGYTFGSGTRLTVV.

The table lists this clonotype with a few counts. CDR3 residues: CASRLRDSNGYTF. CDR3 DNA sequence: TGTGCCAGTAGGCTCCGGGACAGCAATGGCTACACCTTC. The V gene is TRBV19, the J gene TRBJ1-2; 7 nucleotides agree with TRBD1. This CDR3 comprises 13 residues. With V trimmed by 6 bases and J by 6 bases, 7 bases remained unmatched. Germline V gene sequence: CDR1 LNHDA, CDR2 SQIVND (reference sequence).

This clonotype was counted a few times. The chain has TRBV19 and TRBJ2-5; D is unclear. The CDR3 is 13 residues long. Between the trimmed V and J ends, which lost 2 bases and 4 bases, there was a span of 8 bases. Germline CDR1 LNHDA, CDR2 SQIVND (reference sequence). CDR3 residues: CASSIRTGETQYF. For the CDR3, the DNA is TGTGCCAGTAGTATACGGACGGGAGAGACCCAGTACTTC.

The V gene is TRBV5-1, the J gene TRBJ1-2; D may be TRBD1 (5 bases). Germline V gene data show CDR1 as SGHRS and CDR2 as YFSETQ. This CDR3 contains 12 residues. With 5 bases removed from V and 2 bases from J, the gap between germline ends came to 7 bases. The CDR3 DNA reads TGCGCCAGCAGTGGGGGAAACTATGGCTACACCTTC. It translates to CASSGGNYGYTF.

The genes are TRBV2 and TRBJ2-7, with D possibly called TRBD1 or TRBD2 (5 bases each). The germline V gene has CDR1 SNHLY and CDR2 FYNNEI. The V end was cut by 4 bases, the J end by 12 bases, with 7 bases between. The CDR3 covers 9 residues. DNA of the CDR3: TGTGCCAGCAGTGCAGGGAGGTACTTC. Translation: CASSAGRYF.

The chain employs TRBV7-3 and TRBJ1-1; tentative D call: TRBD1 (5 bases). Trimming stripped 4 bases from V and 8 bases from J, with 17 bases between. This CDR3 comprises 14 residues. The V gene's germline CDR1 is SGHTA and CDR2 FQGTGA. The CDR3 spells CASSSLEASGEAFF. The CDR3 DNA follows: TGTGCCAGCAGCTCACTCGAGGCGTCAGGGGAAGCTTTCTTT.

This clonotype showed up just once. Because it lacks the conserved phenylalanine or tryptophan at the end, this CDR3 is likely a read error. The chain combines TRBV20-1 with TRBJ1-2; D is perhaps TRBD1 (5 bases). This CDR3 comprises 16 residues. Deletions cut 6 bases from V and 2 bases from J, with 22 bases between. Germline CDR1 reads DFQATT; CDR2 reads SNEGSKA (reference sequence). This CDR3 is CSARDPRGPVNYGYTV. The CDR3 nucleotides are TGCAGTGCCCGGGACCCCCGAGGGCCCGTAAACTATGGCTACACCGTC.

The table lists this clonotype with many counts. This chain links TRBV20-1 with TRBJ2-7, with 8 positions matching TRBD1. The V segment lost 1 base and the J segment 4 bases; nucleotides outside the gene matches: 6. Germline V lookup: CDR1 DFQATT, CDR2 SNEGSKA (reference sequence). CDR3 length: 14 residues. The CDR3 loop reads CSARVRQGAYEQYF. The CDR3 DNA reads TGCAGTGCTAGAGTGAGGCAGGGGGCGTACGAGCAGTACTTC.

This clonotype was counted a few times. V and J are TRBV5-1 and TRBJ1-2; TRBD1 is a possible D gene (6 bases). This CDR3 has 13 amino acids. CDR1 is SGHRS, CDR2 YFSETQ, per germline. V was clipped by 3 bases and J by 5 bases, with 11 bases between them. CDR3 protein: CASSWDKSYGYTF. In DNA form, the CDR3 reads TGCGCCAGCAGCTGGGACAAATCGTATGGCTACACCTTC.

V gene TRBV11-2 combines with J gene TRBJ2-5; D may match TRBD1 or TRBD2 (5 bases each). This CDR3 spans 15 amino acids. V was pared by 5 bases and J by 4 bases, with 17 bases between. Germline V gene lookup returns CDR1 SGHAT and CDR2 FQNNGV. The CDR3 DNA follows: TGTGCCAGCAGCCCCTCATCGGGACGCGGAGAGACCCAGTACTTC. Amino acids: CASSPSSGRGETQYF.

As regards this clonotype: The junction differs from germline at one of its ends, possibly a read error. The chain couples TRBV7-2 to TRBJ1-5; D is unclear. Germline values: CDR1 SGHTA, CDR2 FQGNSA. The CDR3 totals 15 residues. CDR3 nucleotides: TGCGCCAGCAGCTTATCCTGGGCAGTTAATCAGCCCCAGCATTTT. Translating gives CASSLSWAVNQPQHF.

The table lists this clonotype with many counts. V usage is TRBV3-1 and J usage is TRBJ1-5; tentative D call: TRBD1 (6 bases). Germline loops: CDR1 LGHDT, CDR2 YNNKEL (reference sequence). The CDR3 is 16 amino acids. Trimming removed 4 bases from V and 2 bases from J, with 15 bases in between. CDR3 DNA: TGTGCCAGCAGCCCCTCACAGGGTATAGGCAATCAGCCCCAGCATTTT. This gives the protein CASSPSQGIGNQPQHF.

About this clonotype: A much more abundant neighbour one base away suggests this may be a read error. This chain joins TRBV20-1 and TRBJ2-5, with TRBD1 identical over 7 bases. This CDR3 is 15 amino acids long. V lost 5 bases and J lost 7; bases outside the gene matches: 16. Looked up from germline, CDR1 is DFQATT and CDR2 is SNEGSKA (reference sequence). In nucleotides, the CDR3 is TGCAGTGCTGAGGGTCCCGGGACAGCCCCGGCGACCCAGTACTTC. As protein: CSAEGPGTAPATQYF.

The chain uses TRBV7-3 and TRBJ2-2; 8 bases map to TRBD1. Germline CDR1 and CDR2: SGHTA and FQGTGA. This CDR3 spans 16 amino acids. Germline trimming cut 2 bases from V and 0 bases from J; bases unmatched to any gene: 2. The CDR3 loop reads CASSLGTGPNTGELFF. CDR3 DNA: TGTGCCAGCAGCTTAGGGACAGGCCCGAACACCGGGGAGCTGTTTTTT.

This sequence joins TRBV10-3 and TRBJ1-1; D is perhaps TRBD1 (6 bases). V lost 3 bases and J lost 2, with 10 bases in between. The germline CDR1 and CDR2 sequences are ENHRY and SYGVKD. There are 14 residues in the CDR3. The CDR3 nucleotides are TGTGCCATCAGTGACACAGGGTCAAACACTGAAGCTTTCTTT. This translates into CAISDTGSNTEAFF.

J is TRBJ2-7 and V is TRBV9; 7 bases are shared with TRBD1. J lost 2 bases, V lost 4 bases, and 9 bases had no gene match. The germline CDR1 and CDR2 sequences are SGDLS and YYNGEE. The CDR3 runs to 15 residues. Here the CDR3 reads CASSPSGTATYEQYF. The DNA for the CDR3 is TGTGCCAGCAGCCCGTCCGGGACAGCGACCTACGAGCAGTACTTC.

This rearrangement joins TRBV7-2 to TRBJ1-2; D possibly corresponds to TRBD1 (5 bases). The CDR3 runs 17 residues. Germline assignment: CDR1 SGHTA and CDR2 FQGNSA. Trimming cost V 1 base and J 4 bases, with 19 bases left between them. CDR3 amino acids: CASSLEGRSNLPYGYTF. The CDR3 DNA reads TGTGCCAGCAGCTTAGAGGGGAGATCAAATTTGCCCTATGGCTACACCTTC.

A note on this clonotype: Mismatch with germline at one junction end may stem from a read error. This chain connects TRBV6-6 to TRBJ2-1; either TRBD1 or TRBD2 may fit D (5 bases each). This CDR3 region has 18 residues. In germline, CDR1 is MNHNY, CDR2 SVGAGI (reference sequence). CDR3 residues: CASSHSLGVGDSYNEQFF. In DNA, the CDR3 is TGTGCCAGCAGTCACTCCCTCGGGGTAGGGGACTCCTACAATGAGCAGTTCTTC.

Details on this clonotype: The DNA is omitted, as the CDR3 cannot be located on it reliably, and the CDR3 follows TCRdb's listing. The CDR3 reads CSARVRGMYEQYFGPGPQSGELFF. The chain uses TRBV20-1 and TRBJ2-2; the table's D call of TRBD1 was not tested on the DNA. Counting both end residues, the CDR3 totals 24 amino acids. CDR1 is DFQATT, CDR2 SNEGSKA, per germline (reference sequence).

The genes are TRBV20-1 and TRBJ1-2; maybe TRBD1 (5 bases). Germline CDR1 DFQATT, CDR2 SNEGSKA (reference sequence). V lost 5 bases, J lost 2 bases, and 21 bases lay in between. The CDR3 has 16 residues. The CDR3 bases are TGCAGTGCTCAGGGTCGCTCTGGACCCGTAAACTATGGCTACACCTTC. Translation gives CSAQGRSGPVNYGYTF.